These 20 T cell receptor beta chains originate from one sample sequenced in a study of technical replicates of blood from several donors. The protocol was immunoSEQ multiplex PCR, while the TCRdb copy is restricted to in-frame clones and leaves out a portion. The sample consists of about 71,000 clones, roughly 92% of them appearing once. The material sequenced was T cells isolated from PBMCs. These receptors all stem from a human donor in good health.

This chain joins TRBV4-1 and TRBJ1-1; D remains unclear. The CDR3 covers 13 residues. Germline CDR1 and CDR2: MGHRA and YSYEKL. V was shortened by 0 bases and J by 6 bases, with 8 bases between the two germline ends. CDR3 nucleotide sequence: TGCGCCAGCAGCCAAGATATTCGGTCTGAAGCTTTCTTT. The encoded protein is CASSQDIRSEAFF.

This chain joins TRBV19 and TRBJ1-4, with D possibly being TRBD1 (5 bases). Trimming took off 1 base at V and 8 bases at J, with 11 bases between the two ends. There are 14 residues in the CDR3. Per the germline V gene, CDR1 is LNHDA and CDR2 is SQIVND (reference sequence). CDR3 sequence (DNA): TGTGCCAGTAGTATAGGCAGGGTGGAAGAAAAACTGTTTTTT. Translated: CASSIGRVEEKLFF.

The CDR3 loop reads CASSITGQGMGEAFF. The CDR3 nucleotides are TGTGCCAGTAGTATAACAGGACAGGGGATGGGTGAAGCTTTCTTT. The chain uses TRBV19 and TRBJ1-1, with 9 bases fitting TRBD1. J was trimmed by 7 bases and V by 2 bases; bases with no gene match: 8. The germline V gene encodes CDR1 LNHDA and CDR2 SQIVND (reference sequence). This CDR3 has 15 residues.

This chain uses TRBV9 with TRBJ2-7; tentative D call: TRBD1 (6 bases). The CDR3 runs to 14 residues. The ends were cut back, 4 bases at V and 0 bases at J, with 11 bases in the middle. CDR1 and CDR2 from the germline V gene are SGDLS and YYNGEE. Here the CDR3 reads CASSHRDNSYEQYF. The CDR3, as DNA: TGTGCCAGCAGCCACCGGGACAACTCCTACGAGCAGTACTTC.

The chain is built from TRBV4-3 and TRBJ2-3, with D unresolved. The germline V and J ends were trimmed by 0 bases and 2 bases, with 12 bases remaining between them. The CDR3 runs to 16 residues. In germline, CDR1 is LGHNA, CDR2 YSLEER. The CDR3 nucleotides read TGCGCCAGCAGCCAAGATCATTCGCACAACACAGATACGCAGTATTTT. Translation gives CASSQDHSHNTDTQYF.

This chain connects TRBV7-2 to TRBJ1-5; D is undetermined. V shed 5 bases and J shed 6 bases, with 8 bases lying between them. The CDR3 has 12 amino acids. Germline V gene sequence: CDR1 SGHTA, CDR2 FQGNSA. The CDR3 spells CASSPGSQPQHF. Written as DNA, the CDR3 is TGTGCCAGCAGCCCAGGAAGTCAGCCCCAGCATTTT.

This rearrangement joins TRBV18 to TRBJ2-3; TRBD2 agrees at 10 bases. This CDR3 is built from 15 residues. The junction had 7 bases not matched to a gene; V was cut back by 6 bases and J by 4 bases. The germline gives CDR1 KGHSH, CDR2 LQKENI. In nucleotides, the CDR3 is TGTGCCAGCTCGCCGTTTAGCGGGAGGTCAGATACGCAGTATTTT. Translating gives CASSPFSGRSDTQYF.

This clone was observed once. The chain couples TRBV27 to TRBJ2-1; 10 bases align to TRBD2. The CDR3 sequence is 14 residues long. Trimming removed 3 bases from V and 9 bases from J; junction bases left unmatched: 5. Germline lookup yields CDR1 MNHEY and CDR2 SMNVEV (reference sequence). The CDR3 DNA follows: TGTGCCAGCAGTTTCCTAGCGGGAGAATCTGAGCAGTTCTTC. Its translation: CASSFLAGESEQFF.

V is TRBV6-1 and J is TRBJ2-1, with TRBD1 matching 11 bases. Germline CDR1 is MNHNS and CDR2 is SASEGT. The J segment lost 3 bases and the V segment lost 1 base, leaving 5 bases of the junction unmatched. The CDR3 is made up of 17 amino acids. CDR3 sequence (DNA): TGTGCCAGCAGTGAAGGTTTCGGGACAGGGGGCTACAATGAGCAGTTCTTC. Amino acid sequence: CASSEGFGTGGYNEQFF.

This clone is a singleton in its sample. This chain joins TRBV5-1 and TRBJ1-2; 9 bases map to TRBD1. The trim removed 0 bases at V and 4 bases at J, leaving 7 bases unmatched. The CDR3 covers 16 residues. In germline, CDR1 is SGHRS, CDR2 YFSETQ. DNA of the CDR3: TGCGCCAGCAGCTTGGAGGGGCTACAGGGGGCCTATGGCTACACCTTC. Translation gives CASSLEGLQGAYGYTF.

The genes are TRBV15 and TRBJ2-6; no definite D call. Trimming took 8 bases from V and 0 from J, leaving 14 bases between them. The CDR3 contains 16 residues. Germline V lookup: CDR1 LNHNV, CDR2 YYDKDF (reference sequence). The CDR3 nucleotides read TGTGCCACCGCGTACAGTACTCTCTCTGGGGCCAACGTCCTGACTTTC. Translated: CATAYSTLSGANVLTF.

This clone was detected once. This chain connects TRBV11-3 to TRBJ1-4; D gene uncertain. V lost 6 bases to trimming and J lost 5 bases, with 19 bases between them. The CDR3 runs 16 residues. The germline gives CDR1 SGHNT, CDR2 YENEEA. CDR3 in DNA: TGTGCCAGCAGTTCGTTTTCGTCGGGTATGAATGAAAAACTGTTTTTT. Its protein product is CASSSFSSGMNEKLFF.

The CDR3 region has the DNA TGCGCCAGCAGCCAAGGAACTAGCGGGGCTACCTACGAGCAGTACTTC. It encodes CASSQGTSGATYEQYF. This chain links TRBV4-3 with TRBJ2-7; 10 nucleotides match TRBD2. Trimming took 1 base from V and 2 from J; bases not matched to a gene: 5. The CDR3 totals 16 residues. Germline lookup yields CDR1 LGHNA and CDR2 YSLEER.

This sequence joins TRBV7-2 and TRBJ1-1, with D unresolved. V shed 2 bases and J shed 3 bases, with 4 bases lying between them. In germline, CDR1 is SGHTA, CDR2 FQGNSA. CDR3 length: 12 amino acids. The CDR3 DNA sequence: TGTGCCAGCAGCTTATACTACACTGAAGCTTTCTTT. Translating it yields CASSLYYTEAFF.

The J gene is TRBJ2-1, the V gene TRBV6-5; 7 nucleotides match TRBD1. CDR3 length: 14 amino acids. Trimming at V came to 2 bases and at J to 6 bases, leaving 4 bases not matched to a gene. Germline CDR1 reads MNHEY; CDR2 reads SVGAGI. The CDR3 reads CASSYPGTANEQFF. Here the CDR3 DNA reads TGTGCCAGCAGTTACCCGGGGACAGCCAATGAGCAGTTCTTC.

This chain connects TRBV6-1 to TRBJ1-5, with D maybe TRBD1 (5 bases). V was pared by 3 bases and J by 10 bases, with 16 bases between. CDR1 and CDR2 (germline): MNHNS, SASEGT. The CDR3 sequence is 14 residues long. CDR3 sequence reads: CASSDRQRVFPQHF. The CDR3 nucleotides read TGTGCCAGCAGTGATAGACAGAGAGTTTTTCCCCAGCATTTT.

The rearrangement uses TRBV11-2 and TRBJ2-7, with D possibly matching TRBD1 (5 bases). This CDR3 contains 14 residues. V lost 2 bases and J lost 3, with 11 bases in between. Germline V gene lookup returns CDR1 SGHAT and CDR2 FQNNGV. CDR3 protein: CASSLSRVFYEQYF. The CDR3 DNA follows: TGTGCCAGCAGCTTATCCAGGGTTTTCTACGAGCAGTACTTC.

The CDR3 loop is CASRASGSLTDTQYF. The CDR3 DNA reads TGTGCCAGCAGGGCTAGCGGGAGCCTGACAGATACGCAGTATTTT. The chain employs TRBV13 and TRBJ2-3; 10 bases are a match to TRBD2. The CDR3 contains 15 residues. V lost 6 bases to trimming and J lost 3 bases; unmatched junction nucleotides: 6. Germline V gene lookup returns CDR1 PRHDT and CDR2 FYEKMQ (reference sequence).

This chain joins TRBV19 and TRBJ1-1; D unresolved. Trimming took off 7 bases at V and 6 bases at J, with 18 bases between the two ends. This CDR3 has 14 amino acids. Germline V lookup: CDR1 LNHDA, CDR2 SQIVND (reference sequence). DNA of the CDR3: TGTGCCAGTACCCCGTCATGGGGAGGTTCTGAAGCTTTCTTT. This gives the protein CASTPSWGGSEAFF.

The V and J genes are TRBV19 and TRBJ2-1, with 9 bases identical to TRBD2. The V segment lost 6 bases and the J segment 4 bases; nucleotides outside the gene matches: 13. CDR3 length: 17 amino acids. Germline loops: CDR1 LNHDA, CDR2 SQIVND (reference sequence). The DNA of the CDR3 is TGTGCCAGTAGCCGGGGGGGAACGCTAGCGGGATACAATGAGCAGTTCTTC. It encodes CASSRGGTLAGYNEQFF. Based on the CDR3 plus reference TRBV19 and TRBJ2-1, the full variable domain is DGGITQSPKYLFRKEGQNVTLSCEQNLNHDAMYWYRQDPGQGLRLIYYSQIVNDFQKGDIAEGYSVSREKKESFPLTVTSAQKNPTAFYLCASSRGGTLAGYNEQFFGPGTRLTVL.